A selection of T cell receptor beta chains follows, all from one sample in a study of cytomegalovirus exposure and HLA in healthy donors. Libraries were prepared by immunoSEQ multiplex PCR; TCRdb keeps only in-frame clonotypes and omits some of them. The profile covers about 130,000 clones, with 83% appearing a single time and more than 3.5% taken by the ten largest. The specimen sequenced was PBMCs. These receptors were obtained from a woman aged 40 to 50 in good health and CMV-seropositive. Both conserved end residues are part of each CDR3. A D gene is named only where the DNA matches it firmly. Rows give clone size only sometimes, using once, few, many, or a class for an expanded clone.

NA	TRBJ1-1	TRBV27	NA	CASSFAGQLNTEAFF	TGTGCCAGCAGTTTCGCAGGCCAGTTGAACACTGAAGCTTTCTTT
NA	TRBJ2-3	TRBV2	NA	CASTQGLVSDTQYF	TGTGCCAGCACCCAGGGGCTAGTGTCAGATACGCAGTATTTT
TRBD1	TRBJ2-7	TRBV10-1	few	CASSEEQGPGSEQYF	TGCGCCAGCAGTGAGGAACAGGGGCCGGGTAGCGAGCAGTACTTC
TRBD2	TRBJ2-7	TRBV11-2	once	CASTRTSGDYEQYF	TGTGCCAGCACCCGGACTAGCGGGGACTACGAGCAGTACTTC
NA	TRBJ1-1	TRBV10-3	NA	CAISGGGGNTEAFF	TGTGCCATCAGTGGGGGAGGGGGGAACACTGAAGCTTTCTTT
NA	TRBJ1-5	TRBV19	NA	CASSISGRSNQPQHF	TGTGCCAGTAGTATTTCAGGGCGTAGCAATCAGCCCCAGCATTTT
TRBD1	TRBJ1-2	TRBV7-9	NA	CSSSRTGSGYGYTF	TGTTCCAGCAGCAGGACAGGGTCGGGCTATGGCTACACCTTC
TRBD1	TRBJ1-5	TRBV27	NA	CASSLGQSNQPQHF	TGTGCCAGCAGTTTGGGACAGAGCAATCAGCCCCAGCATTTT
NA	TRBJ2-2	TRBV5-1	NA	CASSLAGNTGELFF	TGCGCCAGCAGCTTGGCCGGGAACACCGGGGAGCTGTTTTTT
NA	TRBJ2-3	TRBV2	NA	CASSSRTGEDTQYF	TGTGCCAGCAGTTCACGGACCGGGGAAGATACGCAGTATTTT
NA	TRBJ2-7	TRBV5-6	NA	CASSALEAPYEQYF	TGTGCCAGCAGCGCACTCGAGGCACCCTACGAGCAGTACTTC
NA	TRBJ1-4	TRBV19	NA	CASPTPGPTNEKLFF	TGTGCCAGTCCCACCCCAGGGCCAACTAATGAAAAACTGTTTTTT
NA	TRBJ1-2	TRBV28	NA	CASSLVSGSYVRYTF	TGTGCCAGCAGTTTAGTTAGCGGATCCTACGTGCGCTACACCTTC
TRBD2	TRBJ2-1	TRBV6-1	few	CASSGLAGGYNEQFF	TGTGCCAGCAGTGGTTTAGCGGGAGGCTACAATGAGCAGTTCTTC
NA	TRBJ2-5	TRBV5-1	NA	CASSLYGKVPETQYF	TGCGCCAGCAGCTTGTACGGGAAGGTTCCAGAGACCCAGTACTTC
TRBD1	TRBJ2-7	TRBV19	NA	CASSIAGQGYEQYF	TGTGCCAGTAGTATAGCGGGACAGGGTTACGAGCAGTACTTC
TRBD2	TRBJ2-7	TRBV4-1	NA	CASSDSRRTSLNEQYF	TGCGCCAGCAGCGACTCGAGGAGGACTAGTCTAAACGAGCAGTACTTC
NA	TRBJ1-1	TRBV28	NA	CASSPLNRGAFF	TGTGCCAGCAGTCCGCTGAATCGAGGTGCTTTCTTT
TRBD2	TRBJ2-7	TRBV6-5	NA	CASSFQREGAYEQYF	TGTGCCAGCAGTTTCCAGCGGGAGGGGGCATACGAGCAGTACTTC
NA	TRBJ2-1	TRBV29-1	NA	CSVDWAQVQSSYNEQFF	TGCAGCGTTGATTGGGCTCAGGTTCAGAGCTCCTACAATGAGCAGTTCTTC
TRBD1	TRBJ1-6	TRBV5-6	once	CASSPLGQGADSPLHF	TGTGCCAGCAGTCCGCTGGGACAGGGGGCTGATTCACCCCTCCACTTT
TRBD1	TRBJ1-1	TRBV10-3	NA	CAIRKTTGDDTEAFF	TGTGCCATCAGGAAGACGACAGGGGATGATACTGAAGCTTTCTTT
NA	TRBJ1-1	TRBV5-1	NA	CASSLAVVGFTEAFF	TGCGCCAGCAGCTTGGCGGTGGTTGGTTTCACTGAAGCTTTCTTT
NA	TRBJ2-5	TRBV2	few	CASQDRGETQYF	TGTGCCAGCCAAGACCGGGGGGAGACCCAGTACTTC
TRBD2	TRBJ2-7	TRBV19	NA	CASSIVMIKGLANGMYEQYF	TGTGCCAGTAGTATCGTAATGATAAAGGGACTAGCCAATGGAATGTACGAGCAGTACTTC
TRBD1	TRBJ1-4	TRBV7-2	NA	CASSSLPRTGGEKLFF	TGTGCCAGCAGCTCACTCCCCCGGACAGGGGGTGAAAAACTGTTTTTT